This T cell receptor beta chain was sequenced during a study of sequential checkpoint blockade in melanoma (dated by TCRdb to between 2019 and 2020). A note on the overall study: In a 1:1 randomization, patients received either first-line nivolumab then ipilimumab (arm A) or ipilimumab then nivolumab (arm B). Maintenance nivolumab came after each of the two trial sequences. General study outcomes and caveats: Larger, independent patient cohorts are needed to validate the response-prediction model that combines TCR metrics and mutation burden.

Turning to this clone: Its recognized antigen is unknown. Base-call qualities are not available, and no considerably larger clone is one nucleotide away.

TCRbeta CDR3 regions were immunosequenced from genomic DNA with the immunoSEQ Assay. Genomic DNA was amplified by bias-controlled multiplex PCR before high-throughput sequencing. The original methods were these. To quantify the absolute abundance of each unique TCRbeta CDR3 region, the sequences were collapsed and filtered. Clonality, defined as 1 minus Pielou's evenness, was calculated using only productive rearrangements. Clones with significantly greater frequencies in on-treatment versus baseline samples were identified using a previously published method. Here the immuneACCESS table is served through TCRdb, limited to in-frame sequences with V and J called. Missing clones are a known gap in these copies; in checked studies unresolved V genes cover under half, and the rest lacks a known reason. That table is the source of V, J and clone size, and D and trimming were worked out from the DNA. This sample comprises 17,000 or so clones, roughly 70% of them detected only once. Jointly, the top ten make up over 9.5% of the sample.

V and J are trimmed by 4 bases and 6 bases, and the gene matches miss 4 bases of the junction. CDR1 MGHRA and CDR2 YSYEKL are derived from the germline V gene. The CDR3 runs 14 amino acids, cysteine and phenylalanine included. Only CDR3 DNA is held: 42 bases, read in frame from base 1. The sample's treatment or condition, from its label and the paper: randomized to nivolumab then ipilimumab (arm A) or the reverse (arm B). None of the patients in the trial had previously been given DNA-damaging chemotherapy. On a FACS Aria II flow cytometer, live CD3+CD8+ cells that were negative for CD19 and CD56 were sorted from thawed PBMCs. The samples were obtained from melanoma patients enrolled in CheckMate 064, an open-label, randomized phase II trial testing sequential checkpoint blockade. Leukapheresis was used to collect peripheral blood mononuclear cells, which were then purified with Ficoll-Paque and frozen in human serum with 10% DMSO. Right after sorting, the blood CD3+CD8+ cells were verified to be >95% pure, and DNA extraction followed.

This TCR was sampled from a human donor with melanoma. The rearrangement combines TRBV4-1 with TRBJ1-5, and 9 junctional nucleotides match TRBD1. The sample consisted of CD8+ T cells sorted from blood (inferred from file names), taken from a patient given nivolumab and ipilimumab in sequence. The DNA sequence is TGCGCCAGCAGCCTCGGGACAGGGATTCAGCCCCAGCATTTT. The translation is CASSLGTGIQPQHF.